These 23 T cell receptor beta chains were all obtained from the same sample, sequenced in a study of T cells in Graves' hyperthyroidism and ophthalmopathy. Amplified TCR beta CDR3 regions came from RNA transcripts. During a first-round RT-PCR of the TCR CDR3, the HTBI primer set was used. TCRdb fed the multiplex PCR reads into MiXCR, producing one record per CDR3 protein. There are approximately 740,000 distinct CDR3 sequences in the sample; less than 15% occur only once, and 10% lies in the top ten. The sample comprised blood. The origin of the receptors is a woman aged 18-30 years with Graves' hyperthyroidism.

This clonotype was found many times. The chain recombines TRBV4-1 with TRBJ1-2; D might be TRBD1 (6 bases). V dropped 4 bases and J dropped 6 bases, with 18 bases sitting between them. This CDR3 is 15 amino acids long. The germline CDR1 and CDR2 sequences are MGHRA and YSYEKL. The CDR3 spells CASSPIQGPRNGYTF. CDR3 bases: TGCGCCAGCAGCCCGATACAGGGCCCACGAAATGGCTACACCTTC.

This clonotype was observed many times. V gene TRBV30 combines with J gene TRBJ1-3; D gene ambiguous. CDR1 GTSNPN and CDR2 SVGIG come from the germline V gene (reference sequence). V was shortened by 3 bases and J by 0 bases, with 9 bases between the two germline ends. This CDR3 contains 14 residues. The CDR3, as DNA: TGTGCCTGGAGAACAACGAACTCTGGAAACACCATATATTTT. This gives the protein CAWRTTNSGNTIYF.

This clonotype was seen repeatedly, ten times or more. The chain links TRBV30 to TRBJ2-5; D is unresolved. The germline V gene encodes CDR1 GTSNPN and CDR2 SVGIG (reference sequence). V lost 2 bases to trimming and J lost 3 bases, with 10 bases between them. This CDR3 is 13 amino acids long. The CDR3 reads CAWSLGLEETQYF. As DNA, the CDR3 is TGTGCCTGGAGTCTAGGATTGGAAGAGACCCAGTACTTC. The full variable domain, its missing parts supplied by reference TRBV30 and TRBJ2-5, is SQTIHQWPATLVQPVGSPLSLECTVEGTSNPNLYWYRQAAGRGLQLLFYSVGIGQISSEVPQNLSASRPQDRQFILSSKKLLLSDSGFYLCAWSLGLEETQYFGPGTRLLVL.

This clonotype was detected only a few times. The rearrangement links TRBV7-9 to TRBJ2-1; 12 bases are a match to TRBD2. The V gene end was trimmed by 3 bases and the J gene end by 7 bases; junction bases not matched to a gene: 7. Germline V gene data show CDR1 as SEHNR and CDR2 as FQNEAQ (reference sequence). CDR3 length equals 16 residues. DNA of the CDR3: TGTGCCAGCAGCTTCTCGCTAGCGGGAGGGTCGAATGAGCAGTTCTTC. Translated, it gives CASSFSLAGGSNEQFF.

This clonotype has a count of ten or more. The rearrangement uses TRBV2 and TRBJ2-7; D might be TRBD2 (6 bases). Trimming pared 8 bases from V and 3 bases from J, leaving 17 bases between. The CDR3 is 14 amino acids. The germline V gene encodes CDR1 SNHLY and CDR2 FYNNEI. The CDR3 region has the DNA TGTGCCAGCGGGAGGTCAGGAGTGAGCTACGAGCAGTACTTC. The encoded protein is CASGRSGVSYEQYF.

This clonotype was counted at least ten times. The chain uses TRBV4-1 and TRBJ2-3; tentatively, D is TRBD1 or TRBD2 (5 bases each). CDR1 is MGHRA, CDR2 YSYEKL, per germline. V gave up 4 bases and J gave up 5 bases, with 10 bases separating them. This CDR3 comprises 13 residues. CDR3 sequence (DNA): TGCGCCAGCAGCCCCGGGACGGGAGATACGCAGTATTTT. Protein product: CASSPGTGDTQYF.

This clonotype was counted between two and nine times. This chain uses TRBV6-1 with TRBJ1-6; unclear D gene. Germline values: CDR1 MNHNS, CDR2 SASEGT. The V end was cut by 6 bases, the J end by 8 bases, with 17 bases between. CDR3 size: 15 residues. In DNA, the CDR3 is TGTGCCAGCAGGGAGGGCATGGAATCCGATTCACCCCTCCACTTT. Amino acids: CASREGMESDSPLHF.

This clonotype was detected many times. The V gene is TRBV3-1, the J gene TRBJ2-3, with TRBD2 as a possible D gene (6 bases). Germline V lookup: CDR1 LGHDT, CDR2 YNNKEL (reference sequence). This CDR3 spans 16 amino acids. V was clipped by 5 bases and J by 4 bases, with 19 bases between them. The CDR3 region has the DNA TGTGCCAGCAGCAGCGGGCCGCCTGGGGCCCCAGATACGCAGTATTTT. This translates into CASSSGPPGAPDTQYF.

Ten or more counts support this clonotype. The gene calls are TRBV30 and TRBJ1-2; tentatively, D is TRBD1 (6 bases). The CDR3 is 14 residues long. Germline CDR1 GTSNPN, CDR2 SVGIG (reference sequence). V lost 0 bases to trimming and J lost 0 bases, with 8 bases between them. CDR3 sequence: CAWSVQGANYGYTF. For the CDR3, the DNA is TGTGCCTGGAGTGTACAGGGAGCTAACTATGGCTACACCTTC.

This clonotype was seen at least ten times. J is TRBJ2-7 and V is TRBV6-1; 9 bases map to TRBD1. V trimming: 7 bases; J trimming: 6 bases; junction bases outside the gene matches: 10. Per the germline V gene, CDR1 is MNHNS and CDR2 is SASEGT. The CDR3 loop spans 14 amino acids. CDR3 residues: CASNTGTGNSEQYF. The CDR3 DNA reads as TGTGCCAGCAATACCGGGACAGGGAATTCCGAGCAGTACTTC.

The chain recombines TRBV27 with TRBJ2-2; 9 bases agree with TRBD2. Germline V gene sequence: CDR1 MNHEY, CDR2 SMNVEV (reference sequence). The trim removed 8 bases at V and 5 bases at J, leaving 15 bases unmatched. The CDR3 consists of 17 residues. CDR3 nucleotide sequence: TGTGCCAGCCACAGTAGGGGAAGCGGGAGGAGGACCGGGGAGCTGTTTTTT. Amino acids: CASHSRGSGRRTGELFF.

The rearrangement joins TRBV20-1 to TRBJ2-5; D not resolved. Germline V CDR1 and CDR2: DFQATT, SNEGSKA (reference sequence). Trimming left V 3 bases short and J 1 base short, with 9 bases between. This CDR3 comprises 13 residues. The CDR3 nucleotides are TGCAGTGCTAGTAGTGTCCTCCAAGAGACCCAGTACTTC. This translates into CSASSVLQETQYF.

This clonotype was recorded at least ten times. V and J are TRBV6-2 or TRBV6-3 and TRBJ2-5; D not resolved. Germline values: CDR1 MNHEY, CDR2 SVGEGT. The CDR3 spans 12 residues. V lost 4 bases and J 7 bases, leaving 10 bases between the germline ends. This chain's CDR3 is CASSSPAGTQYF. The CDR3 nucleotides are TGTGCCAGCAGTTCCCCGGCCGGGACCCAGTACTTC.

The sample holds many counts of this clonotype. CDR3 in amino acids: CASSLSGPWGHEQFF. In DNA, the CDR3 is TGTGCCAGCAGTCTATCCGGGCCCTGGGGGCATGAGCAGTTCTTC. The chain recombines TRBV28 with TRBJ2-1, with D possibly matching TRBD1 (6 bases). CDR1 MDHEN and CDR2 SYDVKM come from the germline V gene. The CDR3 spans 15 residues. The V end lost 5 bases, the J end lost 8 bases, and 19 bases lay between the germline ends. The full variable domain, rest sourced from reference TRBV28 and TRBJ2-1, is DVKVTQSSRYLVKRTGEKVFLECVQDMDHENMFWYRQDPGLGLRLIYFSYDVKMKEKGDIPEGYSVSREKKERFSLILESASTNQTSMYLCASSLSGPWGHEQFFGPGTRLTVL.

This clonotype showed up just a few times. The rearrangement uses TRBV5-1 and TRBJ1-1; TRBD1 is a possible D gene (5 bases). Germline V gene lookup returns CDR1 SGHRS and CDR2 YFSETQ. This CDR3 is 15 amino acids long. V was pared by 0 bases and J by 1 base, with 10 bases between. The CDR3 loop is CASSLVQGRNTEAFF. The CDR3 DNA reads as TGCGCCAGCAGCTTGGTCCAGGGTAGGAACACTGAAGCTTTCTTT.

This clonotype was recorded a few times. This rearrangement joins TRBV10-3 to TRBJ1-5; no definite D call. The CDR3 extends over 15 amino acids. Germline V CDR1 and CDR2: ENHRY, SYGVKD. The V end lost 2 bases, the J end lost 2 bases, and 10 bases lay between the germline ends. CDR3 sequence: CAISERVTGNQPQHF. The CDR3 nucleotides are TGTGCCATCAGTGAGCGGGTTACTGGCAATCAGCCCCAGCATTTT.

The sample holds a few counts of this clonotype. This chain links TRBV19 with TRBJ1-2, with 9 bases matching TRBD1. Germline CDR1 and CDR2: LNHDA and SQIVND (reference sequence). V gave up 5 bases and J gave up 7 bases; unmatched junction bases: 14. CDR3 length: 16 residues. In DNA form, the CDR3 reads TGTGCCAGTAGTCCACAAGGAGGGGACAGGGAGAGTGGCTACACCTTC. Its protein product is CASSPQGGDRESGYTF.

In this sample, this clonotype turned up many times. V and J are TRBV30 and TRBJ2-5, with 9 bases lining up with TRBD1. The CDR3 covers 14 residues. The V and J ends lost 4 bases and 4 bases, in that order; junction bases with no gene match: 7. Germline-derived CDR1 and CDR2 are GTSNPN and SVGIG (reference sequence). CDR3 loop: CAWTNRGQGETQYF. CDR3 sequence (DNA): TGTGCCTGGACCAACAGGGGGCAGGGAGAGACCCAGTACTTC.

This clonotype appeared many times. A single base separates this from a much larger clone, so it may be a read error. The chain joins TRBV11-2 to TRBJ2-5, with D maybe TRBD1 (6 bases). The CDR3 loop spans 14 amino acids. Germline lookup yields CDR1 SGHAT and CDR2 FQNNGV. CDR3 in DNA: TGTGCCAGCAGCCGCGGACAGCTCCAAAAGACCCAGTACTTC. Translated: CASSRGQLQKTQYF.

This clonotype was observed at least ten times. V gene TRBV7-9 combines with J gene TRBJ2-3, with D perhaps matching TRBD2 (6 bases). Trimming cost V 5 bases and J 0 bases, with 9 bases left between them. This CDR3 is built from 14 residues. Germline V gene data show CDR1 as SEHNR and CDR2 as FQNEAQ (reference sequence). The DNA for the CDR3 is TGTGCCAGCAGCCAGAGCGGGAGCACAGATACGCAGTATTTT. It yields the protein CASSQSGSTDTQYF.

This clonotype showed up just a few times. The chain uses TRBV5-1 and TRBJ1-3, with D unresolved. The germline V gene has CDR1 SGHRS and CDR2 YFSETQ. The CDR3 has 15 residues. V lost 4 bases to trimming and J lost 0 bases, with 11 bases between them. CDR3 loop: CASSTQPVSGNTIYF. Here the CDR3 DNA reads TGCGCCAGCAGCACCCAGCCCGTCTCTGGAAACACCATATATTTT.

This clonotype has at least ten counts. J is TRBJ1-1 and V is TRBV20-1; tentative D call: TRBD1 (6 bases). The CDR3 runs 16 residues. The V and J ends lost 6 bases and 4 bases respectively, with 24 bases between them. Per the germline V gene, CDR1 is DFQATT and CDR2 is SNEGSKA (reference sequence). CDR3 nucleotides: TGCAGTGCAATCGGTGTCTCAGGGGAAATCGGCACTGAAGCTTTCTTT. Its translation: CSAIGVSGEIGTEAFF.

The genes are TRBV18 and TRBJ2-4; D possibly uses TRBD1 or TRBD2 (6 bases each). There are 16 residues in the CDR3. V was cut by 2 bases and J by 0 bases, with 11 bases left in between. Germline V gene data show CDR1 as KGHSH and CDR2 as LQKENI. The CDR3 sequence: CASSPWGALAKNIQYF. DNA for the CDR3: TGTGCCAGCTCACCATGGGGGGCTCTAGCCAAAAACATTCAGTACTTC. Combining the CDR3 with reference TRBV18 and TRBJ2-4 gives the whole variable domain NAGVMQNPRHLVRRRGQEARLRCSPMKGHSHVYWYRQLPEEGLKFMVYLQKENIIDESGMPKERFSAEFPKEGPSILRIQQVVRGDSAAYFCASSPWGALAKNIQYFGAGTRLSVL.